This T cell receptor beta chain comes out of a study of T cells in Graves' hyperthyroidism and ophthalmopathy (dated by TCRdb to the late 2010s). Background on the whole study: Peripheral blood samples were taken at initial diagnosis, before any treatment was given. A discovery cohort of approximately 97 patients, 43 with Graves' ophthalmopathy and 55 to 60 with stable Graves' hyperthyroidism, was used to find distinguishing TCR V-J signatures. Prospective prediction of ophthalmopathy was tested in an independent validation cohort of 18 to 20 hyperthyroidism patients and some 17 patients who later progressed to ophthalmopathy. The 100 discovery patients were randomly split 7:3 into training and test sets. Thyroid tissue and blood T-cell repertoires from more than five Graves' hyperthyroidism patients were also compared in the study. Once sampling was done, hyperthyroidism patients were given methimazole at a starting dose of 30 mg daily, whereas ophthalmopathy patients were given high-dose intravenous methylprednisolone. According to the paper, TCR Vbeta CDR3 sequencing was carried out on over 130 peripheral blood samples, which came from 40 to 45 ophthalmopathy, 75 to 80 hyperthyroidism and roughly 17 progressor patients. General conclusions and limits of the study: In validation, the model predicted progression to ophthalmopathy with 55% to 71% sensitivity and 72.22% specificity, a median of approximately 6.7 months before onset. No statistical method was used to fix the sample size in advance, and group allocation was not hidden from the investigators. A model built on a 13 V-J signature distinguished ophthalmopathy from stable hyperthyroidism, reaching around 87% sensitivity and around 82% specificity in cross-validation and 80%/75% in testing. Blood samples also contained most of the expanded thyroid clonotypes (frequency above 0.001), which suggests that blood repertoires may reflect thyroid immune responses.

This clonotype came up many times. Its antigen remains unidentified. No base-level quality is on record; no much larger clone is a single base apart. Amplification of TCR beta CDR3 regions was carried out from RNA transcripts. The TCR CDR3 was subjected to a first round of RT-PCR using the HTBI primer set and the Qiagen OneStep RT-PCR kit. Libraries were constructed in a second round of multiplex PCR, after which size selection and purification were carried out. The libraries were sequenced on an Illumina HiSeq2000 using paired-end 100 bp reads. The study's own analysis went as follows. SOAPnuke was used to process the raw data, removing reads that contained adapters or uncalled bases, had a mean Phred below 15, or lacked an exact match to the constant primer or identifier. COPE v1.2.5 was used to merge high-quality paired reads, and clonotypes were defined as unique nucleotide sequences. MiTCR v1.1 was used to align clonotypes to the IMGT TRBV, TRBD and TRBJ reference segments. The analysis included only V-J combinations with a frequency above 0.0001, which together covered roughly 99% of the repertoires. A TCS score was defined as the ratio of F50 (clonal expansion) to E x V (chaos), with BLOSUM62-based TCRdist applied between CDR3 peptides within each V-J. Welch's t-statistics and random forest reduced some 510 V-J features to under 15, which were used in a naive Bayes classifier (R e1071). TCRdb reworked the public reads: Q25 trimming with fastp, MiXCR clone assembly, productive beta chains retained. Entries that share a CDR3 protein sequence are merged under the most common genes and DNA. TCRdb's processing, not the authors', yielded these V and J calls. Here the sample has roughly 250,000 distinct CDR3 sequences; about 16% occur a single time. The ten largest clones capture 25% to 30% of the sample.

Moderately to severely active disease, a Clinical Activity Score of at least 3, a NOSPECS grade of at least 4, and a duration under 3 months were present in ophthalmopathy patients. Any patient with an uncontrolled infection, another autoimmune disease, pregnancy or lactation was excluded. Diagnoses relied on clinical symptoms, serum thyroxine and TRAb, thyroid ultrasound and orbital computed tomography. Ficoll-Paque density gradient centrifugation was used to isolate PBMCs from 9.5 to 10 ml of fresh peripheral blood. Trizol reagent was used to extract total RNA, and RNA quality was then checked on an Agilent 2100 Bioanalyzer. Reading from cysteine to phenylalanine, the CDR3 counts 14 amino acids. The DNA shown is the 42-base CDR3, in frame from base 1. Looking up the germline V gene yields CDR1 LGHNA and CDR2 YNFKEQ. V lost 4 bases and J lost 11 bases; the stretch between them is 20 bases long.

This sequence originates from a young woman with Graves' ophthalmopathy. The receptor chain draws on TRBV4-2 and TRBJ1-1; TRBD1 could be the D gene, as 5 bases match. Sequenced input: blood. This receptor has the CDR3 CASSPPTRRGFAFF. The sequenced DNA is TGTGCCAGCAGCCCGCCAACCCGAAGGGGATTCGCTTTCTTT.